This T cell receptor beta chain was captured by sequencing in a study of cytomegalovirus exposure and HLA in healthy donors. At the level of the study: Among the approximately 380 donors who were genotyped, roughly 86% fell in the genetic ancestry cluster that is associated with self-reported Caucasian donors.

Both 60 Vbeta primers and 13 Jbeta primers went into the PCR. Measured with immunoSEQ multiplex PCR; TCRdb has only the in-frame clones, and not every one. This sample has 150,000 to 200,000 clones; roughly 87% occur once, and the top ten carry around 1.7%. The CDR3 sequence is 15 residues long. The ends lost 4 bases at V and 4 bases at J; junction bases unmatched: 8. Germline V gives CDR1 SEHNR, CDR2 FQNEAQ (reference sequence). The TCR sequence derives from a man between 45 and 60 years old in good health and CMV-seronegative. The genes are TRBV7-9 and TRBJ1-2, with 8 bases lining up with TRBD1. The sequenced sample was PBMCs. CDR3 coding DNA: TGTGCCAGCAGCTCGCGACAGGGGTCGGGCTATGGCTACACCTTC. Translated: CASSSRQGSGYGYTF.